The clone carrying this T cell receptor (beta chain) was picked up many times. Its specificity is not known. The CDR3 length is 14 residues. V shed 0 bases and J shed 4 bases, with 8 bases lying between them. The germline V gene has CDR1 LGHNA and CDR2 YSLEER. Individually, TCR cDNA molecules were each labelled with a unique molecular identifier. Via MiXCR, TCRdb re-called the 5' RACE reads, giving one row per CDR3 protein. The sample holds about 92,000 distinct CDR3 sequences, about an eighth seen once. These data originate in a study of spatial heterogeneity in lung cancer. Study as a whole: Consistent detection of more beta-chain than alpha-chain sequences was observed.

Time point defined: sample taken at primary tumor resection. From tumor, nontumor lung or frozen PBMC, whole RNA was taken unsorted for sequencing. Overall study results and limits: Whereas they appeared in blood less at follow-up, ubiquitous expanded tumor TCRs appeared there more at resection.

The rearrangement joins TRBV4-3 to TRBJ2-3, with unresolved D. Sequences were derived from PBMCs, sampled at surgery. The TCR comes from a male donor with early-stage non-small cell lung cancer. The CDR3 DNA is TGCGCCAGCAGCCAAGATCCGACATCAGATACGCAGTATTTT. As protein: CASSQDPTSDTQYF.